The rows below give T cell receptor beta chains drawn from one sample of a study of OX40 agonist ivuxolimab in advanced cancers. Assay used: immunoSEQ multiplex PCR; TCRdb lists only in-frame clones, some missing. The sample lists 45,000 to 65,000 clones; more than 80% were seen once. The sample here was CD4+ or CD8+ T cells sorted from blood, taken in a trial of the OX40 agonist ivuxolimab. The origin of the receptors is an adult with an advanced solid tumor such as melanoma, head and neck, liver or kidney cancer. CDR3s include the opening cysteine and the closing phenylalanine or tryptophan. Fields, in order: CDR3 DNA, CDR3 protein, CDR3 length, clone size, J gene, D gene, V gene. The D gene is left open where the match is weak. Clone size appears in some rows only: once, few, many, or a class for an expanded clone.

CDR3 DNA: TGCGCCAGCAGCTTGGAGCAGGCTAGCACAGATACGCAGTATTTT
CDR3 protein: CASSLEQASTDTQYF
CDR3 length: 15
clone size: -
J gene: TRBJ2-3
D gene: -
V gene: TRBV5-1

CDR3 DNA: TGTGCCAGCAGCCAAGCTAGCGGGGGGTACCAAGAGACCCAGTACTTC
CDR3 protein: CASSQASGGYQETQYF
CDR3 length: 16
clone size: -
J gene: TRBJ2-5
D gene: TRBD2
V gene: TRBV4-2

CDR3 DNA: TGTGCCAGTAGTTCGTCGACAGTGTATAGCAATCAGCCCCAGCATTTT
CDR3 protein: CASSSSTVYSNQPQHF
CDR3 length: 16
clone size: -
J gene: TRBJ1-5
D gene: -
V gene: TRBV19

CDR3 DNA: TGTGCCAGCTCACCGGGCTTGGGTGACTATGGCTACACCTTC
CDR3 protein: CASSPGLGDYGYTF
CDR3 length: 14
clone size: -
J gene: TRBJ1-2
D gene: -
V gene: TRBV18

CDR3 DNA: TGTGCCAGCAGCCTAGGCGGGGGGTCTTACAATGAGCAGTTCTTC
CDR3 protein: CASSLGGGSYNEQFF
CDR3 length: 15
clone size: -
J gene: TRBJ2-1
D gene: TRBD2
V gene: TRBV4-2

CDR3 DNA: TGTGCCAGAAGCCTAATTAATCAGCCCCAGCATTTT
CDR3 protein: CARSLINQPQHF
CDR3 length: 12
clone size: once
J gene: TRBJ1-5
D gene: -
V gene: TRBV5-3

CDR3 DNA: TGTGCCAGCACCCTACAGATGTACCAAGAGACCCAGTACTTC
CDR3 protein: CASTLQMYQETQYF
CDR3 length: 14
clone size: -
J gene: TRBJ2-5
D gene: -
V gene: TRBV28

CDR3 DNA: TGTGCCAGCAGCCGCCTCAGCCGGGACTACGACCCCCCCGCGCAGTATTTT
CDR3 protein: CASSRLSRDYDPPAQYF
CDR3 length: 17
clone size: -
J gene: TRBJ2-3
D gene: TRBD2
V gene: TRBV11-2

CDR3 DNA: TGTGCCAGCAGCCGAGGACTAACGAACACCGGGGAGCTGTTTTTT
CDR3 protein: CASSRGLTNTGELFF
CDR3 length: 15
clone size: -
J gene: TRBJ2-2
D gene: -
V gene: TRBV5-6

CDR3 DNA: TGTGCCAGCAGCGTGGGGAGTACGGCGGGGGGGCTGGAGACCCAGTACTTC
CDR3 protein: CASSVGSTAGGLETQYF
CDR3 length: 17
clone size: -
J gene: TRBJ2-5
D gene: TRBD2
V gene: TRBV9

CDR3 DNA: TGCGCCAGCAGCCCGACAGGCCAAGGCTATGGCTACACCTTC
CDR3 protein: CASSPTGQGYGYTF
CDR3 length: 14
clone size: -
J gene: TRBJ1-2
D gene: -
V gene: TRBV5-1

CDR3 DNA: TGTGCCAGCAGTTTAGTCCGTGGACAGGTTTCACCCCTCCACTTT
CDR3 protein: CASSLVRGQVSPLHF
CDR3 length: 15
clone size: -
J gene: TRBJ1-6
D gene: TRBD1
V gene: TRBV28

CDR3 DNA: TGTGCCAGCAGTGAAGGCGGGGCAGTATCACCCCTCCACTTT
CDR3 protein: CASSEGGAVSPLHF
CDR3 length: 14
clone size: -
J gene: TRBJ1-6
D gene: -
V gene: TRBV6-1

CDR3 DNA: TGTGCCAGCAGCCTAACAGGGGAGCTGTTTTTT
CDR3 protein: CASSLTGELFF
CDR3 length: 11
clone size: -
J gene: TRBJ2-2
D gene: -
V gene: TRBV11-3

CDR3 DNA: TGTGCCATCAGTGAGCCCCTACTAGCGGGGGAACAAGAGACCCAGTACTTC
CDR3 protein: CAISEPLLAGEQETQYF
CDR3 length: 17
clone size: few
J gene: TRBJ2-5
D gene: TRBD2
V gene: TRBV10-3

CDR3 DNA: TGCGCCAGCAGCCAAGATGGCCAGGGGTTTACAGATACGCAGTATTTT
CDR3 protein: CASSQDGQGFTDTQYF
CDR3 length: 16
clone size: -
J gene: TRBJ2-3
D gene: -
V gene: TRBV4-1

CDR3 DNA: TGCGCCAGCAGCTTGGGCGGGGCCACCTACGAGCAGTACTTC
CDR3 protein: CASSLGGATYEQYF
CDR3 length: 14
clone size: few
J gene: TRBJ2-7
D gene: -
V gene: TRBV5-1

CDR3 DNA: TGTGCCAGCAGCGATAGACAGGGGAGCTGGGATACGCAGTATTTT
CDR3 protein: CASSDRQGSWDTQYF
CDR3 length: 15
clone size: few
J gene: TRBJ2-3
D gene: TRBD1
V gene: TRBV11-1

CDR3 DNA: TGTGCCACCAGCAGGGGACAGGCGTACAATGAGCAGTTCTTC
CDR3 protein: CATSRGQAYNEQFF
CDR3 length: 14
clone size: -
J gene: TRBJ2-1
D gene: TRBD1
V gene: TRBV15

CDR3 DNA: TGTGCCAGCAGGATGGGGCAGGATTCACCCCTCCACTTT
CDR3 protein: CASRMGQDSPLHF
CDR3 length: 13
clone size: few
J gene: TRBJ1-6
D gene: -
V gene: TRBV11-3

CDR3 DNA: TGTGCCAGCAGTGAATCCAACGGCCCCCATGAGCAGTTCTTC
CDR3 protein: CASSESNGPHEQFF
CDR3 length: 14
clone size: -
J gene: TRBJ2-1
D gene: -
V gene: TRBV6-1

CDR3 DNA: TGTGCCACCCGTAGTCCAGGACAGAGCACAGATACGCAGTATTTT
CDR3 protein: CATRSPGQSTDTQYF
CDR3 length: 15
clone size: -
J gene: TRBJ2-3
D gene: -
V gene: TRBV19

CDR3 DNA: TGTGCCAGCAGTGAACTAAGCCCCTACGAGCAGTACTTC
CDR3 protein: CASSELSPYEQYF
CDR3 length: 13
clone size: -
J gene: TRBJ2-7
D gene: -
V gene: TRBV6-5

CDR3 DNA: TGTGCCAGCAGCGCCGGGGGGAATCAGCCCCAGCATTTT
CDR3 protein: CASSAGGNQPQHF
CDR3 length: 13
clone size: -
J gene: TRBJ1-5
D gene: -
V gene: TRBV7-3

CDR3 DNA: TGTGCCAGCAGCCAAGACCCCCCCAGACTAGCGGGTAGCACAGATACGCAGTATTTT
CDR3 protein: CASSQDPPRLAGSTDTQYF
CDR3 length: 19
clone size: -
J gene: TRBJ2-3
D gene: TRBD2
V gene: TRBV4-2

CDR3 DNA: TGTGCCAGCAGTGCACAGGACCCTAACTATGGCTACACCTTC
CDR3 protein: CASSAQDPNYGYTF
CDR3 length: 14
clone size: once
J gene: TRBJ1-2
D gene: -
V gene: TRBV2

CDR3 DNA: TGTGCCAGCAGCTCACTCACTGGGGCCAGGGGCTATAATTCACCCCTCCACTTT
CDR3 protein: CASSSLTGARGYNSPLHF
CDR3 length: 18
clone size: -
J gene: TRBJ1-6
D gene: -
V gene: TRBV7-8

CDR3 DNA: TGTGCCATCAGTGAGCAGGGTGTTGAGCAGTTCTTC
CDR3 protein: CAISEQGVEQFF
CDR3 length: 12
clone size: -
J gene: TRBJ2-1
D gene: -
V gene: TRBV10-3